This T cell receptor beta chain was documented in a study of blood T cell repertoires in COVID-19. Whole-study context: Both acute and convalescent COVID-19 samples were obtained from the United States, Italy and Spain. From T cells, B-cell-depleted T cells, or PBMCs came the material, which was cDNA or gDNA.

Study processing details: Reference gene primers were amplified, and this amplification served to estimate nucleated cell counts. Profiling relied on immunoSEQ multiplex PCR, and the TCRdb table lists in-frame clones only, not all of them. V, J and clone size are those of that table, while D and trimming were read from the DNA. This sample has almost 55,000 clones; around 80% occur once, and the top ten carry roughly 3%. CDR1 and CDR2 (germline): MDHEN, SYDVKM. The CDR3 has 18 amino acids. Germline trimming cut 2 bases from V and 5 bases from J; bases unmatched to any gene: 8. This chain links TRBV28 with TRBJ2-1; 14 bases fit TRBD2. Sequencing was carried out using peripheral blood. This TCR was recovered from a man between 50 and 59 years old with acute or convalescent COVID-19. CDR3 DNA: TGTGCCAGCAGTTTAAGACTAGCGGGAGGGCCGAAAGACAATGAGCAGTTCTTC. Translating gives CASSLRLAGGPKDNEQFF.